This T cell receptor (beta chain) is from a study of blood T cell repertoires in COVID-19. Study-level background: From T cells, B-cell-depleted T cells, or PBMCs came the material, which was cDNA or gDNA.

TCRdb's copy holds only in-frame clones and misses some; the assay was immunoSEQ multiplex PCR. The sample has tens of thousands of clones, around nine tenths seen once. The sequencing input was peripheral blood. The sequence derives from a human donor with active COVID-19. The donor label of this sample is uncertain.

CDR3 nucleotides: TGTGCCAGCAGCTTGAGTAAGGGGAACGAGCAGTACTTC. It specifies CASSLSKGNEQYF. This chain joins TRBV5-4 and TRBJ2-7; tentative D call: TRBD1 (5 bases). V was clipped by 1 base and J by 5 bases, with 10 bases between them. The CDR3 has 13 residues. Germline V gene data show CDR1 as SGHNT and CDR2 as YYREEE (reference sequence).